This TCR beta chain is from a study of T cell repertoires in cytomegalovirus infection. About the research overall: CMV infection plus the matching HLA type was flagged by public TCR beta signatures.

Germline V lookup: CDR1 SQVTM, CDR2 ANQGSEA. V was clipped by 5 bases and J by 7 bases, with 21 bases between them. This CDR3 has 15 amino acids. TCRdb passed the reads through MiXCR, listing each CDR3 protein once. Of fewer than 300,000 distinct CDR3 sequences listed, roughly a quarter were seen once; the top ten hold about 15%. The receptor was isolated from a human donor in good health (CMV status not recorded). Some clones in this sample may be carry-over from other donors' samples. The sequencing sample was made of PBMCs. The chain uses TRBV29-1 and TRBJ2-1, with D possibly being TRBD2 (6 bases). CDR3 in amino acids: CSVTPRGGVTNEQFF. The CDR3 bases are TGCAGCGTTACCCCTCGGGGCGGGGTTACGAATGAGCAGTTCTTC.